This T cell receptor (beta chain) derives from a study of beta chain features in type 1 diabetes (dated by TCRdb to 2016 to 2019). Regarding the complete study: Mean age, gender distribution, total cell number and subset yield did not differ between patients and healthy donors. A total of over 95,000,000 sorted cells were examined across all samples, and RNA yield correlated strongly with the number of cells per subset. The study compared TCRB repertoires of sorted circulating CD4+ T cell subsets between recently diagnosed type 1 diabetes patients and matched healthy donors. Naive and central memory subsets were obtained from all 30 or so donors, but regulatory and stem cell-like memory subsets were isolated from only 8 patients and roughly eight healthy donors. Study-level results and caveats: At VDJ recombination sites, type 1 diabetes patients had fewer insertions and more deleted nucleotides, which implies abnormalities in thymic rearrangement. Naive, central memory and regulatory TCRB repertoires appeared to be more alike among patients than among healthy donors. Only small numbers of individuals were included in the HLA sub-analyses, which left unresolved whether HLA type had any influence on TCRB rearrangement. PCR might favor shorter templates, but patient and control samples were amplified and corrected together, so any skew would affect both groups equally. Because cDNA rather than genomic DNA was sequenced, highly expressing activated cells could have been over-represented, although no difference in activation and CD3 levels was found between groups. A moderate but significant shortening of TCRB CDR3 length was observed in type 1 diabetes patients in all four CD4+ subsets.

The germline V gene sets CDR1 to MNHNS and CDR2 to SASEGT. The CDR3 goes from the cysteine to the phenylalanine over 14 residues. The CDR3 DNA has 42 bases and is translated from base 1. V gives up 8 bases and J gives up 0 bases, and the segment between their germline ends measures 12 bases. The entire isolated RNA was reverse transcribed using the High Capacity cDNA Reverse Transcription Kit, and thus expressed TCRB transcripts were sequenced. Deep immunoSEQ sequencing was performed on naive, central memory and regulatory T cell samples, with an average of approximately 4 million total reads per sample. Sorted cells were lysed in RLT buffer and RNA was extracted with DNase-treated RNeasy Micro or Mini kits, depending on cell number. Each cell subset was processed separately to prevent cross-contamination, with patient and healthy donor samples processed together. The immunoSEQ multiplex PCR was used to amplify TCRB sequences from cDNA, yielding 87-bp fragments that span the CDR3 region. Sequencing of the amplicons was performed on the Illumina HiSeq platform. The study's own analysis went as follows. Synthetic template baselines were used to correct PCR bias computationally, reads within Hamming distance 2 were collapsed, and singletons that could not be merged were discarded. By aligning reads against IMGT, V, D and J genes, CDR3 length, and insertions or deletions at six rearrangement sites were assigned. Within each subset, clonotype counts were normalized to the number of sorted cells before true diversity and Gini coefficients were calculated with the tcR R package. Repertoire sharing was quantified using the overlap coefficient calculated on TCRB nucleotide sequences. Out-of-frame TCRB sequences from naive cells were analyzed as a proxy for the pre-selection repertoire. Drawn from immuneACCESS, this table holds only the in-frame rearrangements with V and J called that TCRdb kept. Clones are partly lost; checked studies trace under half to an unresolved V gene and leave the rest unexplained. D and trimming come from the DNA, and the V and J calls and clone size come from that table. The table for this sample lists hundreds of thousands of clones; roughly 10% of them were counted only once. 0.035% to 0.05% of the sample is taken by the ten largest.

A single peripheral blood draw of about 116 mL on average was collected from each donor into heparinised tubes. Naive, central memory, regulatory and stem cell-like memory CD4+ T cells were sorted on a BD FACSAria II using a panel including CD45RO, CCR7, CD25, CD127, CD95 and CD27. Purity was above 98% for every sorted population. PBMCs were separated immediately by Lymphoprep density gradient centrifugation and were stained directly, without being cultured. So that batch effects would be minimized, each experiment stained and sorted samples in pairs, pairing one healthy donor with one patient. As for this clone: Its antigen remains unidentified. Per-nucleotide qualities are absent, and no much larger clonotype sits a single base away.

The chain employs TRBV6-1 and TRBJ2-3; the D gene identity is not certain. The sequencing input was naive CD4+ T cells from blood. The label giving this sample's cell subset or site can be read as: true naive CD4+ T cells. This clonotype originated in a woman aged 18-29 years in good health. The sequence in DNA is TGTGCCAGCCGACCATGGGATAGCACAGATACGCAGTATTTT. This sequence encodes CASRPWDSTDTQYF.